This T cell receptor (beta chain) was sequenced for a study of T cell repertoires in cytomegalovirus infection. Study overall: Both recently identified HLA-C-restricted and well-studied HLA-B-restricted CMV epitopes were used in the study. Indications of both CMV infection and matching HLA type were provided by public TCR beta signatures. General observations from the study: The ex vivo response showed dominance by HLA-C-restricted CMV-specific TCR beta clonotypes.

V lost 5 bases and J 6 bases, leaving 11 bases between the germline ends. Germline CDR1 is SGHTA and CDR2 is FQGTGA. This CDR3 has 13 residues. In the case of this clonotype: The antigen remains undetermined.

TCRdb itself ran the reads through MiXCR, one entry per CDR3 protein. There are under 95,000 distinct CDR3 sequences in the sample; roughly half occur only once, and 85% to 95% lies in the top ten. The clonotype comes from a human donor in good health (CMV status not recorded). Some clones in this sample may be carry-over from other donors' samples. The material was CD8+ T cells from cultured PBMCs, obtained from culture after CMV antigen stimulation. This sequence joins TRBV7-3 and TRBJ2-1; D gene ambiguous. The CDR3 sequence: CASSHATGNEQFF. The CDR3 DNA sequence: TGTGCCAGCAGCCACGCCACGGGCAATGAGCAGTTCTTC.